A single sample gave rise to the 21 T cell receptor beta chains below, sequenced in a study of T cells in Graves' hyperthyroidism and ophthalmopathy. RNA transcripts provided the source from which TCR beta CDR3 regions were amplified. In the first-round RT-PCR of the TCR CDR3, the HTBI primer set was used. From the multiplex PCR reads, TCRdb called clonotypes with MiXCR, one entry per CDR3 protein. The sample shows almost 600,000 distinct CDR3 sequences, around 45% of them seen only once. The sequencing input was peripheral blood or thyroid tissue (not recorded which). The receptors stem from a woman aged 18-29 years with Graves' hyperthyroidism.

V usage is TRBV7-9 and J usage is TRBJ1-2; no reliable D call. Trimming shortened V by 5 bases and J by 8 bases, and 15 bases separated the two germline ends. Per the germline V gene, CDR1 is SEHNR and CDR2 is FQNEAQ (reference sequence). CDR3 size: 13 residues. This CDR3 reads CASSDTGIGGYTF. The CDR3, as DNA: TGTGCCAGCAGCGATACCGGGATCGGAGGCTACACCTTC.

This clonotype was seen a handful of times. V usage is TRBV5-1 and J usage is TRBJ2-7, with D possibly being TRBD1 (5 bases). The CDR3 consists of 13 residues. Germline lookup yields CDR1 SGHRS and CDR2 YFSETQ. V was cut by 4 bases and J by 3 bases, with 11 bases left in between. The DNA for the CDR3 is TGCGCCAGCAGCCAGGGTAAGAACTACGAGCAGTACTTC. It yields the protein CASSQGKNYEQYF.

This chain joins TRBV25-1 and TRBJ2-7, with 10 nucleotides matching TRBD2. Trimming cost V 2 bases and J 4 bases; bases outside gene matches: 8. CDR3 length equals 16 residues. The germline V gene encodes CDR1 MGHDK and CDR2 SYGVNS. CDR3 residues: CASSEGASGSGYEQYF. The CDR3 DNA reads TGTGCCAGCAGTGAAGGGGCTAGCGGGAGTGGTTACGAGCAGTACTTC.

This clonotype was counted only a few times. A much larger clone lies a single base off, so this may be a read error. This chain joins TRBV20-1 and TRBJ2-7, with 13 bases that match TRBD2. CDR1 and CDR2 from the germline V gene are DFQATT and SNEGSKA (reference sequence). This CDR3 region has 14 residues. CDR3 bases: TGCGGTGCTAGGGGGACTAGCGGGACGAATGAGCAGTACTTC. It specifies CGARGTSGTNEQYF.

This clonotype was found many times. For the CDR3, the DNA is TGTGCCAGCAGTACCCCGGGGGGAAGTAGCAATCAGCCCCAGCATTTT. Translating gives CASSTPGGSSNQPQHF. This chain uses TRBV2 with TRBJ1-5, with D possibly being TRBD1 (5 bases). CDR1 SNHLY and CDR2 FYNNEI come from the germline V gene. The V end was cut by 5 bases, the J end by 0 bases, with 14 bases between. The CDR3 covers 16 residues.

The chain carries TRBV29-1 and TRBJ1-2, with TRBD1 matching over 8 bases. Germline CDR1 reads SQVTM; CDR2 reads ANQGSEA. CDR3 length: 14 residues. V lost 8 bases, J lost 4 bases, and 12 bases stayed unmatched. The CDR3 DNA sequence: TGCAGCTCCCAGGGGGCAGGGGCGATCTATGGCTACACCTTC. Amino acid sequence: CSSQGAGAIYGYTF.

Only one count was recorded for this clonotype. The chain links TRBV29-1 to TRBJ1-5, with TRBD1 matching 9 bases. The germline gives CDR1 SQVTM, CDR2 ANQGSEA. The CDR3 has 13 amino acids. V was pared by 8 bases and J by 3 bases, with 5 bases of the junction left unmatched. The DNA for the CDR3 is TGCAGCTCTACAGGGGGCAACAATCAGCCCCAGCATTTT. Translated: CSSTGGNNQPQHF.

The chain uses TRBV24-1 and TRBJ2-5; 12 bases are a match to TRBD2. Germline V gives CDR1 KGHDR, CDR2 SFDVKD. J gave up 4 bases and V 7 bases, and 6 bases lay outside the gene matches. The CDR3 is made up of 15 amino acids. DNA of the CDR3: TGTGCCACCAGCAGCCAGGGACTAGCGGGAGAGACCCAGTACTTC. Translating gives CATSSQGLAGETQYF.

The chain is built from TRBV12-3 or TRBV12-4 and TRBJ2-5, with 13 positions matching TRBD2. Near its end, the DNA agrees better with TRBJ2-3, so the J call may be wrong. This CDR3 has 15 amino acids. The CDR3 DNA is TGTGCCAGCAGTAGACTAGCGGGGGGATTCGATACGCAGTATTTT. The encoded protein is CASSRLAGGFDTQYF.

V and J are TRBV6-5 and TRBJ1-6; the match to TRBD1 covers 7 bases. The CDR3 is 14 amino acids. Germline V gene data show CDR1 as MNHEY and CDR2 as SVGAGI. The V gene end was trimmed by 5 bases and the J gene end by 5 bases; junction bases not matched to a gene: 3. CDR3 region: CASSLQGDNSPLHF. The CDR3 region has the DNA TGTGCCAGCAGTCTCCAGGGGGATAATTCACCCCTCCACTTT.

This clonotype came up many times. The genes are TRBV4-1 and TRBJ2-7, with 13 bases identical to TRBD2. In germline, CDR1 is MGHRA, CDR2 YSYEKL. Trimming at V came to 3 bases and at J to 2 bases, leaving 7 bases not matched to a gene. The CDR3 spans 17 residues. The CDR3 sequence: CASSQPTSGRDAYEQYF. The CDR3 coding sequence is TGCGCCAGCAGCCAGCCCACTAGCGGGAGGGACGCCTACGAGCAGTACTTC.

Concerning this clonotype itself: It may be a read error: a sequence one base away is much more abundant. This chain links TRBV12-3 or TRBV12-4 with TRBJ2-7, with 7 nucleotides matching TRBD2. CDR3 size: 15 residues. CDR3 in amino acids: CAGSFGWRERYEQYF. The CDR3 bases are TGTGCCGGCAGCTTCGGTTGGCGGGAGAGGTACGAGCAGTACTTC.

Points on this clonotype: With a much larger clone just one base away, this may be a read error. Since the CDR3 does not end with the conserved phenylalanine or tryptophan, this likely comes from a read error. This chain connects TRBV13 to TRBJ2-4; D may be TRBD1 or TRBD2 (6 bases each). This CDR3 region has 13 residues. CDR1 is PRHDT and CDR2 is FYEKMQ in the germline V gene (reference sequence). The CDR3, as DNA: TGTGCCATCAGCGACAGGCCGGGGGACATTCAGTACTCC. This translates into CAISDRPGDIQYS.

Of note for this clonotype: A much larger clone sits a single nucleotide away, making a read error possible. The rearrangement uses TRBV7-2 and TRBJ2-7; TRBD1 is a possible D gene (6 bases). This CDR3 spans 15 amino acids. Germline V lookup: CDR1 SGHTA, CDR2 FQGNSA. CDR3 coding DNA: TGTGCCAGCAGCTTAACGCCAGGGGTATCCTACGGGCAGTACTTC. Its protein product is CASSLTPGVSYGQYF.

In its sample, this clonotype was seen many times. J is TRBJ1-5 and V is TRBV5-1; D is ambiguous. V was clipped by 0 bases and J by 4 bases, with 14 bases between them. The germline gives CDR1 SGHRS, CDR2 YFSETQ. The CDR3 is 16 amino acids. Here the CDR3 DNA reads TGCGCCAGCAGCTTGGAAGCGGGGAGCTTTAATCAGCCCCAGCATTTT. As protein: CASSLEAGSFNQPQHF.

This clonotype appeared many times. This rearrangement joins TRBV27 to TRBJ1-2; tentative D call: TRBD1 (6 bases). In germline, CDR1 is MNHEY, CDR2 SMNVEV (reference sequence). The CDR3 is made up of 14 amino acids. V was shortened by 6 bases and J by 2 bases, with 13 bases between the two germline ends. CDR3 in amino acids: CASSLVRGNYGYTF. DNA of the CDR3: TGTGCCAGCAGCCTCGTCAGGGGAAACTATGGCTACACCTTC.

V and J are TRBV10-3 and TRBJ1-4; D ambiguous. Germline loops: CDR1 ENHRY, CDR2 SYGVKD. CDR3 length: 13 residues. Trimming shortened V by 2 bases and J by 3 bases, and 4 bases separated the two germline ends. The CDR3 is CAISEAPNEKLFF. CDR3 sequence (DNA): TGTGCCATCAGTGAGGCGCCTAATGAAAAACTGTTTTTT.

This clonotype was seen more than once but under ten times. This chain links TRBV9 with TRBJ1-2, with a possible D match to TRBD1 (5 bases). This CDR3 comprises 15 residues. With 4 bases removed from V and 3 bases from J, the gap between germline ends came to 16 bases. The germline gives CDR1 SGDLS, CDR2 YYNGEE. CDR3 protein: CASSSGGEDYYGYTF. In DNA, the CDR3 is TGTGCCAGCAGCTCGGGAGGGGAGGACTACTATGGCTACACCTTC.

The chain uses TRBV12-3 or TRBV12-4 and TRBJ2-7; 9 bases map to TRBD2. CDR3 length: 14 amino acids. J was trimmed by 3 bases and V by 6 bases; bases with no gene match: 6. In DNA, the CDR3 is TGTGCCAGCAGCCATACTAGCGGGTACTACGAGCAGTACTTC. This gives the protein CASSHTSGYYEQYF.

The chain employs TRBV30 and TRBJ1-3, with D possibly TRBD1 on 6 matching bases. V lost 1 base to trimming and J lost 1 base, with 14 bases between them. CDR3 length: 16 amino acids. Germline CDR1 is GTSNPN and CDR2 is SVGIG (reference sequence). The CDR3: CAWSGRTGISGNTIYF. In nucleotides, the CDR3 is TGTGCCTGGAGTGGACGAACAGGGATTTCTGGAAACACCATATATTTT.

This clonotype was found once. The CDR3, as DNA: TGTGCCGAGGGGGAGATGAGCTCCTACGAGCAGTACTTC. Translating gives CAEGEMSSYEQYF. The rearrangement uses TRBV25-1 and TRBJ2-7; possible D gene TRBD1, 6 bases. Germline V gene sequence: CDR1 MGHDK, CDR2 SYGVNS. Between the trimmed V and J ends, which lost 11 bases and 0 bases, there was a span of 14 bases. The CDR3 length is 13 residues.